A single sample gave rise to the 30 T cell receptor beta chains below, sequenced in a study of beta chain features in type 1 diabetes. These receptors' targets are unknown. Overall study results and limits: In every one of the four CD4+ subsets, TCRB CDR3s were moderately but significantly shorter in Type 1 diabetes patients.

Sequenced material consisted of expressed TCRB transcripts (all of the isolated RNA was reverse transcribed). Profiled with immunoSEQ multiplex PCR; TCRdb holds only in-frame clones, not every one. The sample records 200,000 to 250,000 clones, roughly 14% being singletons. Material for sequencing was naive CD4+ T cells from blood. These receptors were obtained from a man younger than 40 with type 1 diabetes.

The gene calls are TRBV2 and TRBJ1-3; maybe TRBD1 (6 bases). The CDR3 contains 14 residues. Trimming shortened V by 6 bases and J by 0 bases, and 9 bases separated the two germline ends. Per germline, CDR1 SNHLY and CDR2 FYNNEI. The CDR3 reads CASSEQGSGNTIYF. The CDR3 region has the DNA TGTGCCAGCAGCGAACAGGGCTCTGGAAACACCATATATTTT. Variable domain in full (rest from reference TRBV2 and TRBJ1-3): EPEVTQTPSHQVTQMGQEVILRCVPISNHLYFYWYRQILGQKVEFLVSFYNNEISEKSEIFDDQFSVERPDGSNFTLKIRSTKLEDSAMYFCASSEQGSGNTIYFGEGSWLTVV.

This clone was counted a few times. The chain has TRBV19 and TRBJ1-5, with D unclear. The CDR3 length is 14 residues. Looked up from germline, CDR1 is LNHDA and CDR2 is SQIVND (reference sequence). Trimming left V 5 bases short and J 2 bases short, with 10 bases between. The CDR3 is CASSVDEGNQPQHF. The CDR3 coding sequence is TGTGCCAGTAGTGTCGACGAGGGCAATCAGCCCCAGCATTTT.

This clone was seen only a few times. At one of its ends the junction is not consistent with the germline gene, which may arise from a read error. The chain links TRBV12-5 to TRBJ2-7; 8 bases match TRBD1. This CDR3 has 11 residues. Germline values: CDR1 LGHNT, CDR2 FRNRAP. The CDR3 loop is CASGLETGASF. The CDR3 nucleotides are TGTGCTAGTGGTTTGGAGACAGGGGCCTCCTTC.

This clone has only a few counts. The chain is built from TRBV6-6 and TRBJ2-4, with 8 bases identical to TRBD1. This CDR3 is 15 amino acids long. With V trimmed by 0 bases and J by 4 bases, 2 bases remained unmatched. Germline-derived CDR1 and CDR2 are MNHNY and SVGAGI (reference sequence). The CDR3 nucleotides read TGTGCCAGCAGTTACTCGAGGACAGGGAAAAACATTCAGTACTTC. Protein product: CASSYSRTGKNIQYF.

This chain connects TRBV5-6 to TRBJ1-1; tentative D call: TRBD1 (6 bases). Germline CDR1 reads SGHDT; CDR2 reads YYEEEE. The CDR3 sequence is 16 residues long. Trimming left V 2 bases short and J 0 bases short, with 14 bases between. DNA for the CDR3: TGTGCCAGCAGCTTCGGGGTGGGGGACATGAACACTGAAGCTTTCTTT. As protein: CASSFGVGDMNTEAFF.

This chain uses TRBV5-6 with TRBJ2-3, with 13 bases identical to TRBD2. The CDR3 loop spans 15 amino acids. J lost 5 bases, V lost 2 bases, and 2 bases had no gene match. Germline V CDR1 and CDR2: SGHDT, YYEEEE. The CDR3 nucleotides read TGTGCCAGCAGCTTTCGGACTAGCGGGGGAGATACGCAGTATTTT. Translated, it gives CASSFRTSGGDTQYF.

This clone was counted only a few times. CDR3 bases: TGTGCCAGCGGTCAGATTTACGAGCAGTACTTC. The encoded protein is CASGQIYEQYF. The genes are TRBV6-6 and TRBJ2-7; D unresolved. V shed 8 bases and J shed 4 bases, with 9 bases lying between them. The CDR3 sequence is 11 residues long. CDR1 MNHNY and CDR2 SVGAGI come from the germline V gene (reference sequence).

This clone was observed a few times. The J gene is TRBJ2-7, the V gene TRBV30; D gene ambiguous. Per germline, CDR1 GTSNPN and CDR2 SVGIG (reference sequence). This CDR3 spans 12 amino acids. V lost 0 bases, J lost 5 bases, and 8 bases lay in between. The CDR3 DNA reads TGTGCCTGGAGTGTAAGTAGCAACGAGCAGTACTTC. Residues: CAWSVSSNEQYF.

This clone was observed a few times. This chain links TRBV6-5 with TRBJ1-2, with D perhaps TRBD1 (5 bases). V was trimmed by 4 bases and J by 8 bases, leaving 17 bases between them. In germline, CDR1 is MNHEY, CDR2 SVGAGI. This CDR3 is 14 amino acids long. This CDR3 reads CASSSPKGRGGYTF. The DNA of the CDR3 is TGTGCCAGCAGTTCCCCCAAGGGAAGGGGCGGCTACACCTTC.

J is TRBJ2-1 and V is TRBV5-1; 7 bases line up with TRBD2. The CDR3 length is 16 residues. In germline, CDR1 is SGHRS, CDR2 YFSETQ. V lost 0 bases and J lost 4; bases outside the gene matches: 7. CDR3 region: CASSLVSGLGYNEQFF. The CDR3, as DNA: TGCGCCAGCAGCTTGGTGTCCGGACTAGGATACAATGAGCAGTTCTTC. The full variable domain, its missing parts supplied by reference TRBV5-1 and TRBJ2-1, is KAGVTQTPRYLIKTRGQQVTLSCSPISGHRSVSWYQQTPGQGLQFLFEYFSETQRNKGNFPGRFSGRQFSNSRSEMNVSTLELGDSALYLCASSLVSGLGYNEQFFGPGTRLTVL.

This clone was detected only a few times. The V and J genes are TRBV13 and TRBJ1-6; maybe TRBD1 (6 bases). In germline, CDR1 is PRHDT, CDR2 FYEKMQ (reference sequence). The CDR3 sequence is 14 residues long. V lost 5 bases and J lost 7, with 12 bases in between. The CDR3 region has the DNA TGTGCCAGCAGCCCCCCAGGACAGAATTCACCCCTCCACTTT. It codes for CASSPPGQNSPLHF. Using reference TRBV13 and TRBJ1-6 for the parts outside the CDR3, the full variable domain is AAGVIQSPRHLIKEKRETATLKCYPIPRHDTVYWYQQGPGQDPQFLISFYEKMQSDKGSIPDRFSAQQFSDYHSELNMSSLELGDSALYFCASSPPGQNSPLHFGNGTRLTVT.

This clone was picked up a small number of times. The chain has TRBV2 and TRBJ2-6; D is possibly TRBD2 (6 bases). Germline V CDR1 and CDR2: SNHLY, FYNNEI. The CDR3 has 15 residues. V was pared by 8 bases and J by 4 bases, with 15 bases between. The CDR3 loop reads CASCPGTPGANVLTF. The CDR3 DNA reads as TGTGCCAGCTGCCCAGGGACTCCCGGGGCCAACGTCCTGACTTTC.

This clone has only a few counts. This same CDR3 is encoded by further DNA sequences in the sample. The chain links TRBV2 to TRBJ1-5, with 9 bases lining up with TRBD1. V lost 4 bases to trimming and J lost 2 bases; unmatched junction nucleotides: 0. The CDR3 sequence is 14 residues long. CDR1 is SNHLY, CDR2 FYNNEI, per germline. CDR3 protein: CASSGQGGNQPQHF. Written as DNA, the CDR3 is TGTGCCAGCAGTGGACAGGGGGGCAATCAGCCCCAGCATTTT.

J is TRBJ2-7 and V is TRBV6-5, with 11 bases lining up with TRBD1. V shed 5 bases, J shed 3 bases, and the junction held 6 bases outside the gene matches. The CDR3 contains 15 residues. CDR1 and CDR2 from the germline V gene are MNHEY and SVGAGI. The CDR3 DNA reads TGTGCCAGCAGTACGAGGACAGGGGGCCTCTACGAGCAGTACTTC. It yields the protein CASSTRTGGLYEQYF.

J is TRBJ2-1 and V is TRBV18, with no clear D. The CDR3 is 15 residues long. Trimming shortened V by 2 bases and J by 3 bases, and 11 bases separated the two germline ends. Germline loops: CDR1 KGHSH, CDR2 LQKENI. DNA of the CDR3: TGTGCCAGCTCACCAATTGAAGCTTACTACAATGAGCAGTTCTTC. Its translation is CASSPIEAYYNEQFF.

V is TRBV6-5 and J is TRBJ1-2; 7 bases align to TRBD1. In germline, CDR1 is MNHEY, CDR2 SVGAGI. The CDR3 is 15 residues long. V lost 5 bases and J lost 0; bases outside the gene matches: 6. The CDR3 DNA is TGTGCCAGCAGTCCACCCGGGACAGCTAACTATGGCTACACCTTC. It translates to CASSPPGTANYGYTF.

This clone has more than one count but fewer than ten. The CDR3 DNA reads as TGTGCCAGCGGACTCGGGCCTAGCAATCAGCCCCAGCATTTT. The encoded protein is CASGLGPSNQPQHF. The chain combines TRBV6-6 with TRBJ1-5; D gene uncertain. CDR3 length equals 14 residues. Germline V lookup: CDR1 MNHNY, CDR2 SVGAGI (reference sequence). V lost 8 bases, J lost 0 bases, and 11 bases lay in between.

This clone came up a few times. This rearrangement joins TRBV5-1 to TRBJ2-7, with D perhaps matching TRBD2 (6 bases). This CDR3 comprises 15 residues. Germline CDR1 is SGHRS and CDR2 is YFSETQ. Between the trimmed V and J ends, which lost 0 bases and 0 bases, there was a span of 10 bases. CDR3 loop: CASSLGPSASYEQYF. The CDR3 coding sequence is TGCGCCAGCAGCTTGGGTCCTAGCGCCTCCTACGAGCAGTACTTC.

This clone came up a few times. V usage is TRBV5-6 and J usage is TRBJ1-2; a weak D match, TRBD1 (6 bases). CDR1 and CDR2 (germline): SGHDT, YYEEEE. Trimming removed 4 bases from V and 9 bases from J, with 16 bases in between. The CDR3 length is 13 residues. The CDR3 sequence: CASSPALTGSYTF. The DNA for the CDR3 is TGTGCCAGCAGCCCGGCCCTGACAGGCAGCTACACCTTC.

There are a few counts of this clone. The V gene is TRBV11-1, the J gene TRBJ1-2, with D perhaps matching TRBD1 (5 bases). Germline CDR1 reads SGHAT; CDR2 reads FQDESV (reference sequence). V lost 1 base to trimming and J lost 3 bases, with 12 bases between them. CDR3 size: 15 residues. The CDR3 region is CASSLGSGLYYGYTF. In nucleotides, the CDR3 is TGTGCCAGCAGCTTAGGATCGGGACTCTACTATGGCTACACCTTC.

This clone was counted only a few times. The rearrangement uses TRBV27 and TRBJ2-5; D remains ambiguous. The CDR3 is made up of 13 amino acids. Germline CDR1 reads MNHEY; CDR2 reads SMNVEV (reference sequence). V gave up 5 bases and J gave up 0 bases, with 7 bases separating them. The CDR3 bases are TGTGCCAGCAGTCCCATGTACCAAGAGACCCAGTACTTC. It translates to CASSPMYQETQYF.

This clone has more than one count but fewer than ten. The rearrangement links TRBV5-6 to TRBJ2-7; D unclear. Trimming removed 4 bases at V and 2 bases at J, with 7 bases between. Germline V gene sequence: CDR1 SGHDT, CDR2 YYEEEE. The CDR3 is made up of 12 amino acids. The CDR3 coding sequence is TGTGCCAGCAGCAGAGAACCCTACGAGCAGTACTTC. Its translation is CASSREPYEQYF.

The sample holds a few counts of this clone. The gene calls are TRBV29-1 and TRBJ2-5; D is perhaps TRBD2 (6 bases). The tail of the sequence fits TRBJ2-7 better, so the J call may be wrong. In germline, CDR1 is SQVTM, CDR2 ANQGSEA. The CDR3 length is 13 residues. CDR3 bases: TGCAGCGTTGATGCGGGGCATTCCTACGAGCAGTACTTC. Translation: CSVDAGHSYEQYF.

The genes are TRBV11-2 and TRBJ2-1; possibly TRBD2 for D (5 bases). This CDR3 is built from 15 residues. The V end was cut by 5 bases, the J end by 12 bases, with 23 bases between. CDR1 is SGHAT and CDR2 is FQNNGV in the germline V gene. This chain's CDR3 is CASSLGVAQSSSQFF. In DNA, the CDR3 is TGTGCCAGCAGCCTCGGGGTAGCCCAGTCCTCATCGCAGTTCTTC.

J is TRBJ2-7 and V is TRBV18; 8 positions agree with TRBD1. V was clipped by 4 bases and J by 6 bases; unmatched bases: 8. The CDR3 sequence is 14 residues long. Germline V lookup: CDR1 KGHSH, CDR2 LQKENI. CDR3 amino acids: CASSLGQGTREQYF. CDR3 nucleotides: TGTGCCAGCTCACTCGGACAGGGTACCCGCGAGCAGTACTTC.

This clone has just a few counts. This chain connects TRBV4-1 to TRBJ2-7; a weak D match, TRBD1 (6 bases). The CDR3 is 18 residues long. V was cut by 0 bases and J by 0 bases, with 18 bases left in between. CDR1 and CDR2 (germline): MGHRA, YSYEKL. The CDR3 sequence is CASSQDQLGAPNSYEQYF. The CDR3 coding sequence is TGCGCCAGCAGCCAAGACCAACTGGGGGCCCCCAACTCCTACGAGCAGTACTTC.

This clone was detected a few times. V is TRBV7-2 and J is TRBJ2-3, with D possibly matching TRBD2 (6 bases). The CDR3 length is 13 residues. Germline V gene data show CDR1 as SGHTA and CDR2 as FQGNSA. V shed 5 bases and J shed 5 bases, with 11 bases lying between them. CDR3: CASSRPGEDTQYF. The CDR3 region has the DNA TGTGCCAGCAGCCGGCCGGGGGAAGATACGCAGTATTTT.

This rearrangement joins TRBV7-2 to TRBJ1-5, with D maybe TRBD1 (6 bases). The germline gives CDR1 SGHTA, CDR2 FQGNSA. The length of the CDR3 is 16 residues. Trimming removed 4 bases from V and 7 bases from J, with 20 bases in between. The CDR3 spells CASSSERGPGRQPQHF. CDR3 nucleotides: TGTGCCAGCAGCTCGGAGCGGGGGCCGGGGAGGCAGCCCCAGCATTTT.

The V gene is TRBV5-1, the J gene TRBJ2-5, with 9 bases fitting TRBD1. CDR3 length: 14 amino acids. Germline CDR1 SGHRS, CDR2 YFSETQ. J lost 5 bases, V lost 5 bases, and 7 bases had no gene match. The CDR3 loop is CASSLQGAPETQYF. The CDR3 DNA follows: TGCGCCAGCAGTTTACAGGGGGCGCCGGAGACCCAGTACTTC.

In its sample, this clone was seen a few times. The genes are TRBV30 and TRBJ2-7, with D possibly matching TRBD1 (7 bases). Germline CDR1 GTSNPN, CDR2 SVGIG (reference sequence). The CDR3 has 19 residues. The V end was cut by 5 bases, the J end by 4 bases, with 33 bases between. The CDR3 sequence: CAWRNRDRGKIGGWYEQYF. Written as DNA, the CDR3 is TGTGCCTGGCGCAACCGGGACAGAGGGAAGATCGGGGGTTGGTACGAGCAGTACTTC.